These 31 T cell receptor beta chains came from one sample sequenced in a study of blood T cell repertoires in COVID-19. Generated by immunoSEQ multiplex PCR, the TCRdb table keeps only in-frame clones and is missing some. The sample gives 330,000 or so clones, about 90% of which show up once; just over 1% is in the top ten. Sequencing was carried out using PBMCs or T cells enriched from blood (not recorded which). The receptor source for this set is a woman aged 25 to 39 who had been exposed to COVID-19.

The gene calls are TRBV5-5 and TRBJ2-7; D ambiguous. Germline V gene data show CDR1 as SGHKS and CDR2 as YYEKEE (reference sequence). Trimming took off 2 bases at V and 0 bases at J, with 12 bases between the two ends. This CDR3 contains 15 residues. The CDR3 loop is CASSFTDSSSYEQYF. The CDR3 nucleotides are TGTGCCAGCAGCTTTACGGATTCTAGCTCCTACGAGCAGTACTTC.

The CDR3 sequence is CASSHGQPGFRDTQYF. CDR3 coding DNA: TGTGCCAGTAGTCACGGACAGCCGGGTTTTAGGGATACGCAGTATTTT. The J gene is TRBJ2-3, the V gene TRBV19; D is perhaps TRBD1 (6 bases). CDR3 length: 16 residues. The V end was cut by 5 bases, the J end by 6 bases, with 21 bases between. Germline V gene lookup returns CDR1 LNHDA and CDR2 SQIVND (reference sequence). Filled out from reference TRBV19 and TRBJ2-3, the complete variable domain reads DGGITQSPKYLFRKEGQNVTLSCEQNLNHDAMYWYRQDPGQGLRLIYYSQIVNDFQKGDIAEGYSVSREKKESFPLTVTSAQKNPTAFYLCASSHGQPGFRDTQYFGPGTRLTVL.

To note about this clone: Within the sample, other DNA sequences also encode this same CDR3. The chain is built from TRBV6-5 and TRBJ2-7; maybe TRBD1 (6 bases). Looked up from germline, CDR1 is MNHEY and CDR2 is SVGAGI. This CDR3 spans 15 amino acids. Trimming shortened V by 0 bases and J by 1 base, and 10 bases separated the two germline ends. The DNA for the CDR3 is TGTGCCAGCAGTTACTCCTTGGACAGTTCCTACGAGCAGTACTTC. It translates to CASSYSLDSSYEQYF.

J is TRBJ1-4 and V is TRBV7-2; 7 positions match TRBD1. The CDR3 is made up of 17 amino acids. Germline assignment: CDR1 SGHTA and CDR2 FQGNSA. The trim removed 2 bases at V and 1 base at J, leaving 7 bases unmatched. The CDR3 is CASSLHGGTVTNEKLFF. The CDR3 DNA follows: TGTGCCAGCAGCTTACATGGGGGGACAGTAACTAATGAAAAACTGTTTTTT.

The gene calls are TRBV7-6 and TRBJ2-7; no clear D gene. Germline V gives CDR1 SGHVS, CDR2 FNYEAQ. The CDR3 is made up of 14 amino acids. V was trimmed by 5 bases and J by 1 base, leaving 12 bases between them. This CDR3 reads CASSPGLESYEQYF. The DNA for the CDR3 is TGTGCCAGCAGCCCCGGGTTGGAATCCTACGAGCAGTACTTC.

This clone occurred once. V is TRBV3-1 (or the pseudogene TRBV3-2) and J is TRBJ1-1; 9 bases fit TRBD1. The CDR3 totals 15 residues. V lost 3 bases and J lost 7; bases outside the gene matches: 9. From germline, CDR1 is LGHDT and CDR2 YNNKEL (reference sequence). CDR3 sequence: CASSHTGQGPLEAFF. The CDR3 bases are TGTGCCAGCAGCCACACCGGACAGGGGCCCCTTGAAGCTTTCTTT.

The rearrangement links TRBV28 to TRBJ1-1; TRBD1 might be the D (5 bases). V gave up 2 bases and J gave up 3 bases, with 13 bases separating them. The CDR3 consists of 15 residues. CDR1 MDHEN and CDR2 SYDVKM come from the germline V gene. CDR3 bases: TGTGCCAGCAGTTTAGCGACAGACCCATACACTGAAGCTTTCTTT. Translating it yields CASSLATDPYTEAFF. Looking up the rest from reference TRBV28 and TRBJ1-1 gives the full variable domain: DVKVTQSSRYLVKRTGEKVFLECVQDMDHENMFWYRQDPGLGLRLIYFSYDVKMKEKGDIPEGYSVSREKKERFSLILESASTNQTSMYLCASSLATDPYTEAFFGQGTRLTVV.

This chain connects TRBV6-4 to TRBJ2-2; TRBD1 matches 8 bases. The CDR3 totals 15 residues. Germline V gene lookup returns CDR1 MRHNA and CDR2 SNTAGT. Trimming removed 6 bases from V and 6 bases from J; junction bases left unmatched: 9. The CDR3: CASRTGEESAGELFF. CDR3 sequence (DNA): TGTGCCAGCAGGACAGGGGAAGAGAGTGCCGGGGAGCTGTTTTTT.

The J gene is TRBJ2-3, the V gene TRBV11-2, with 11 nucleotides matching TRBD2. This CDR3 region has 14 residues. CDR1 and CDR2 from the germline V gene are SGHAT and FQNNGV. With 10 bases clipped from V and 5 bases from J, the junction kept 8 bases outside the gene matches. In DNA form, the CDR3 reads TGTGCCACCGCCCTCGGACTAGCGGGAGATACGCAGTATTTT. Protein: CATALGLAGDTQYF.

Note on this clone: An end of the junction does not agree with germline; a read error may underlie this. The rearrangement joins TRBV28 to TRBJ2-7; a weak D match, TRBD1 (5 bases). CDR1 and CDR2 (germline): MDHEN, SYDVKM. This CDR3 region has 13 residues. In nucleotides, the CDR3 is TGTGCCAGCAGTGTAAAGATGGACGACAGAGCAAGCTTC. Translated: CASSVKMDDRASF. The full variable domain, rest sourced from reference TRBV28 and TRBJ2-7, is DVKVTQSSRYLVKRTGEKVFLECVQDMDHENMFWYRQDPGLGLRLIYFSYDVKMKEKGDIPEGYSVSREKKERFSLILESASTNQTSMYLCASSVKMDDRASFGPGTRLTVT.

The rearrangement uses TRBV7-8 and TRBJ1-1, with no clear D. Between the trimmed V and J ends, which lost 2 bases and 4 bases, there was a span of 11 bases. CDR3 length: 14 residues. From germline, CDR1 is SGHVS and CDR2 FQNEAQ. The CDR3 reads CASSLRARPTEAFF. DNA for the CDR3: TGTGCCAGCAGCTTACGCGCCCGCCCCACTGAAGCTTTCTTT.

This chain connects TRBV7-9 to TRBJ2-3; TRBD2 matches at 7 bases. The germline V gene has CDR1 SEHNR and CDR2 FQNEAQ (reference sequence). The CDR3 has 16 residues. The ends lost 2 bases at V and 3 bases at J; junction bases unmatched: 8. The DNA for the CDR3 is TGTGCCAGCAGCTTAAGGCGTCTAGCGGAGACAGATACGCAGTATTTT. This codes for CASSLRRLAETDTQYF.

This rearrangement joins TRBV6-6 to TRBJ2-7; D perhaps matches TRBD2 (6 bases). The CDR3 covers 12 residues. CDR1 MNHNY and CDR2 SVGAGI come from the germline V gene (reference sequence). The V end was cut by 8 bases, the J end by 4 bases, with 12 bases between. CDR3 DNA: TGTGCCAGCGGGACTGGGGTATACGAGCAGTACTTC. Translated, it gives CASGTGVYEQYF.

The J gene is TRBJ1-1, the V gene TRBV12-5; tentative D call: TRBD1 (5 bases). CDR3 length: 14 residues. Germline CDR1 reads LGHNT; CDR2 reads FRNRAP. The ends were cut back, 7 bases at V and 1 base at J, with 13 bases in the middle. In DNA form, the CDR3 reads TGTGCTAGTGAGTTTCGGGGGGGGAACACTGAAGCTTTCTTT. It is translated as CASEFRGGNTEAFF.

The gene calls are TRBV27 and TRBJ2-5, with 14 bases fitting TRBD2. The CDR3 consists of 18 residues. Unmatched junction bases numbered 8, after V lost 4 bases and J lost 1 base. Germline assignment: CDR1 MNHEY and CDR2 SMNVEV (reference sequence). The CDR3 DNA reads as TGTGCCAGCAGTTCCCGATCGACTAGCGGGAGGGTCCAAGAGACCCAGTACTTC. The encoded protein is CASSSRSTSGRVQETQYF.

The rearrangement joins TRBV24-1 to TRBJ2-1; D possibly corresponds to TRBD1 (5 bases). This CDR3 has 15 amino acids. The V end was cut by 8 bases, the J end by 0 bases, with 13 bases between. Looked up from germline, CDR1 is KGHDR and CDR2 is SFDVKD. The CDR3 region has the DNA TGTGCCACCACCTTCAGGGCCAGCTCCTACAATGAGCAGTTCTTC. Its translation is CATTFRASSYNEQFF.

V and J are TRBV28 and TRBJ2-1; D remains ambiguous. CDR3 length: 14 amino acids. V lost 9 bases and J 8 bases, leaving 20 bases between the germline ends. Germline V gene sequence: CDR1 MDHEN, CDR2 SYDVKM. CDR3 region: CASSPGPGSYEQFF. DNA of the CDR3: TGTGCCAGTTCTCCGGGTCCCGGAAGCTATGAGCAGTTCTTC.

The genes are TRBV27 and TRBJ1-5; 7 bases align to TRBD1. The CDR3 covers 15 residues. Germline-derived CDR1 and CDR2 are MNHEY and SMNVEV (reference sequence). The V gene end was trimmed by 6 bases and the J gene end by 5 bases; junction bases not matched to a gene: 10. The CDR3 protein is CASRPGQLWDQPQHF. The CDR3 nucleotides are TGTGCCAGCAGACCGGGACAGCTGTGGGATCAGCCCCAGCATTTT.

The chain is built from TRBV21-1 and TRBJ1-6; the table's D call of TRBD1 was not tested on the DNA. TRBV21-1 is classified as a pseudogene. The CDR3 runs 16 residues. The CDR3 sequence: CASSKGWDIGPSPLHF. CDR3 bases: TGTGCCAGCAGCAAAGGATGGGACATAGGACCTTCACCCCTCCACTTT.

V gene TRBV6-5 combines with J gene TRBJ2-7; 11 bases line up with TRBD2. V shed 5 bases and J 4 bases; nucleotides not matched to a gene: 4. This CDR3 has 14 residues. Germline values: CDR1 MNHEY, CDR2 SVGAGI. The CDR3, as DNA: TGTGCCAGCAGTATACTAGCGGGAGTGTACGAGCAGTACTTC. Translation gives CASSILAGVYEQYF.

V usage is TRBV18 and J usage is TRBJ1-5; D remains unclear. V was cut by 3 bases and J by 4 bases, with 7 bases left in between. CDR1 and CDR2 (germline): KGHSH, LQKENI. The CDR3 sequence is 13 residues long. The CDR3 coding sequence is TGTGCCAGCTCACCCGACATGAATCAGCCCCAGCATTTT. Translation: CASSPDMNQPQHF.

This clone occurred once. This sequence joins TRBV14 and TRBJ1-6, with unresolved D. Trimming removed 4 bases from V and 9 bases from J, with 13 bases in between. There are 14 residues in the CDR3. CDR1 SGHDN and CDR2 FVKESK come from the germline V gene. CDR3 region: CASSLRHSGSPLHF. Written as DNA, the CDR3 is TGTGCCAGCAGCCTGAGACACTCTGGTTCACCCCTCCACTTT.

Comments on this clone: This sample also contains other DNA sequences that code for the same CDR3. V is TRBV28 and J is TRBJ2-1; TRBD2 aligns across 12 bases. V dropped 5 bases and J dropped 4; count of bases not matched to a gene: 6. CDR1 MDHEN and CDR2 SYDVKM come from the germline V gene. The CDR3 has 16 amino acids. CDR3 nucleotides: TGTGCCAGCAGTCTCCCGCTAGCGGGAGGGTACAATGAGCAGTTCTTC. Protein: CASSLPLAGGYNEQFF.

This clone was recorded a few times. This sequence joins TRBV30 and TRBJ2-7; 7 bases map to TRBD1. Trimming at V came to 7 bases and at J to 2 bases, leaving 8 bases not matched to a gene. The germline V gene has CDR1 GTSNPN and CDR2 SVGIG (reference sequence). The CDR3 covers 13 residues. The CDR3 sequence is CAFFRDRPYEQYF. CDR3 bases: TGTGCCTTTTTCCGGGACAGACCCTACGAGCAGTACTTC.

CDR3 in DNA: TGCGCCAGCAGCTTTGCAGGACTATACTCCTACGAGCAGTACTTC. Its protein is CASSFAGLYSYEQYF. The V call is TRBV5-1, the J call TRBJ2-7, with a weak D call TRBD2 (6 bases). The CDR3 extends over 15 amino acids. V was cut by 2 bases and J by 0 bases, with 12 bases left in between. Germline loops: CDR1 SGHRS, CDR2 YFSETQ.

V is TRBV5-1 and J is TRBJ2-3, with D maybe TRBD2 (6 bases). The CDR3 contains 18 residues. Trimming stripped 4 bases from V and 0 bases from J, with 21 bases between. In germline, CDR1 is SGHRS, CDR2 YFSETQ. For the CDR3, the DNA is TGCGCCAGCAGCGGAGGGTTTAGCGGAACCAAGAGCACAGATACGCAGTATTTT. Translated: CASSGGFSGTKSTDTQYF.

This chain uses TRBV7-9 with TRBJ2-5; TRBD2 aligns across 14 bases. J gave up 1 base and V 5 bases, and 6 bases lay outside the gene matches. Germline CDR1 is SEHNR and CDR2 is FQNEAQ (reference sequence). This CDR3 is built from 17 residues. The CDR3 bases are TGTGCCAGCAGCGCCGGACTAGCGGGAGGCCCCCAAGAGACCCAGTACTTC. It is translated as CASSAGLAGGPQETQYF.

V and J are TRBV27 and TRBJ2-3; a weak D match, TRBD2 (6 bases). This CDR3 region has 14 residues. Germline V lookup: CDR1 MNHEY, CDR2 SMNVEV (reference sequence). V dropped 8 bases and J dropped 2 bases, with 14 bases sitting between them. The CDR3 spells CASPSAGPTDTQYF. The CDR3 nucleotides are TGTGCCAGCCCGTCAGCGGGCCCCACAGATACGCAGTATTTT.

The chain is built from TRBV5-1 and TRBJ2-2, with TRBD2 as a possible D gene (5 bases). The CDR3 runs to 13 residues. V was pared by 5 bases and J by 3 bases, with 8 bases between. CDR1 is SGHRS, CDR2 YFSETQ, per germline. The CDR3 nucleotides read TGCGCCAGCAGGAGGGCGGACACCGGGGAGCTGTTTTTT. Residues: CASRRADTGELFF.

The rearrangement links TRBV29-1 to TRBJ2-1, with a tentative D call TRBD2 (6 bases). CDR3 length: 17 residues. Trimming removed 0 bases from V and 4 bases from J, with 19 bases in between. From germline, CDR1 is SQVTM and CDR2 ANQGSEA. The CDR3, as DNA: TGCAGCGTTGAAGATCCCCGGGGTAGCGGAGTTTACAATGAGCAGTTCTTC. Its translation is CSVEDPRGSGVYNEQFF.

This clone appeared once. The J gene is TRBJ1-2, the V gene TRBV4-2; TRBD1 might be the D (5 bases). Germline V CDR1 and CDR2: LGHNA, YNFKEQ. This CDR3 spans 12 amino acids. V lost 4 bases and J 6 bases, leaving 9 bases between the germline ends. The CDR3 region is CASSRQTDGYTF. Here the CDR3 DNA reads TGTGCCAGCAGCCGACAGACCGATGGCTACACCTTC.